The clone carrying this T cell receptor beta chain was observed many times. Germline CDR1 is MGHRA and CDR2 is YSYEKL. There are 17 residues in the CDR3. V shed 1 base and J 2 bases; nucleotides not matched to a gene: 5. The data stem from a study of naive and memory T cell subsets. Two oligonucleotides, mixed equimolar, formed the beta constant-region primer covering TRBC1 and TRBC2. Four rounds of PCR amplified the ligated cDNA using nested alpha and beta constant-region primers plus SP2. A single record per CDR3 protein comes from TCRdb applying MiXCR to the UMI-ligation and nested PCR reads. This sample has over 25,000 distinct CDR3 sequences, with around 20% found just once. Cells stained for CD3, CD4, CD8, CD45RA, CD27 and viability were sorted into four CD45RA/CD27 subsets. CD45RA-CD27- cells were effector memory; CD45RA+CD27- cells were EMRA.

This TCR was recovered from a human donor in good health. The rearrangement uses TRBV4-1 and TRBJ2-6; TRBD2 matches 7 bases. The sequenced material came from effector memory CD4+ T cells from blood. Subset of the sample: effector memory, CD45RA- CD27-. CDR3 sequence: CASSQAGRAAGANVLTF. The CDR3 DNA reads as TGCGCCAGCAGCCAAGCTGGGAGGGCGGCTGGGGCCAACGTCCTGACTTTC.